This TCR beta chain appears in the sequencing data of a study of blood T cells in healthy people across ages. Per germline, CDR1 SGDLS and CDR2 YYNGEE. This CDR3 comprises 17 residues. Trimming left V 0 bases short and J 4 bases short, with 14 bases between. Turning to this clonotype: Its antigen remains unidentified.

A second 7 to 11 cycle PCR used barcoded and J-beta primers. TCRdb reanalysed the 5' RACE reads using MiXCR and keeps one entry per CDR3 protein. This sample has about 640,000 distinct CDR3 sequences, with under 70% found just once. Aged about 6 to 95, donors were systemically healthy Caucasians from Russia. Study-level points and caveats: Roughly linearly, TCR beta diversity per million T cells fell as age increased.

Sequencing was done on a sample of blood. The origin of this receptor is a man aged 55 to 70 in good health. This chain connects TRBV9 to TRBJ2-6, with D possibly being TRBD1 (5 bases). CDR3 in amino acids: CASSVGGRAAGANVLTF. The CDR3 DNA sequence: TGTGCCAGCAGCGTAGGAGGCAGGGCAGCGGGGGCCAACGTCCTGACTTTC.